This T cell receptor beta chain was profiled in a study of identical twins. This clonotype was recorded a few times. MiXCR, applied by TCRdb to the 5' RACE reads, yields one record per CDR3 protein. The sample contains 450,000 or so distinct CDR3 sequences, roughly an eighth of which appear only once. Another study also made use of these data, one on yellow fever vaccine responses in identical twins.

Sequenced material: CD4+ T cells sorted from blood. The origin of this receptor is a woman under 30 in good health.

The CDR3 DNA reads as TGTGCCAGCAGCGTAGGTCGGGGCGGGGAGACCCAGTACTTC. This encodes CASSVGRGGETQYF. This chain connects TRBV9 to TRBJ2-5, with D perhaps matching TRBD1 or TRBD2 (5 bases each). There are 14 residues in the CDR3. V lost 0 bases and J lost 5, with 11 bases in between. Germline assignment: CDR1 SGDLS and CDR2 YYNGEE.